A selection of T cell receptor beta chains follows, all from one sample in a study of CD8 T cells in Susac syndrome. TCRdb redid the calling of the immunoSEQ multiplex PCR reads with MiXCR, one entry per CDR3 protein. The sample lists some 130,000 distinct CDR3 sequences, roughly 94% occurring once. Sample: CD4+ T cells from PBMCs. These receptors originate from a human donor with multiple sclerosis. Each CDR3 is given with its conserved first and last residue. A D gene is named only where the DNA matches it firmly. The size field is filled for only some rows; it gives once, few, many or a size class.

CDR3 protein: CAWSVVDGGQFF; CDR3 DNA: TGTGCCTGGAGTGTGGTAGACGGGGGGCAGTTCTTC; J gene: TRBJ2-1; V gene: TRBV30; D gene: NA; clone size: NA
CDR3 protein: CASSLSGGASGANVLTF; CDR3 DNA: TGTGCCAGCAGTTTAAGCGGGGGGGCATCTGGGGCCAACGTCCTGACTTTC; J gene: TRBJ2-6; V gene: TRBV27; D gene: TRBD2; clone size: NA
CDR3 protein: CASSPPTWDEQYF; CDR3 DNA: TGTGCCAGCTCACCACCGACTTGGGACGAGCAGTACTTC; J gene: TRBJ2-7; V gene: TRBV18; D gene: NA; clone size: NA
CDR3 protein: CASSKQGVGSPNEQFF; CDR3 DNA: TGTGCCAGCAGTAAACAGGGAGTGGGATCCCCAAATGAGCAGTTCTTC; J gene: TRBJ2-1; V gene: TRBV6-6; D gene: NA; clone size: NA
CDR3 protein: CASLDRGQGNTEAFF; CDR3 DNA: TGTGCCAGTTTGGACAGGGGGCAGGGGAACACTGAAGCTTTCTTT; J gene: TRBJ1-1; V gene: TRBV19; D gene: TRBD1; clone size: NA
CDR3 protein: CATRRGLAGTHEQYF; CDR3 DNA: TGTGCCACACGACGGGGGCTAGCGGGGACCCACGAGCAGTACTTC; J gene: TRBJ2-7; V gene: TRBV6-2/TRBV6-3; D gene: TRBD2; clone size: NA
CDR3 protein: CAWNPTGFGETQYF; CDR3 DNA: TGTGCCTGGAACCCGACAGGTTTTGGGGAGACCCAGTACTTC; J gene: TRBJ2-5; V gene: TRBV30; D gene: NA; clone size: NA
CDR3 protein: CASSYLPTGYTEAFF; CDR3 DNA: TGTGCCAGCTCCTATCTTCCGACGGGTTACACTGAAGCTTTCTTT; J gene: TRBJ1-1; V gene: TRBV7-9; D gene: NA; clone size: once
CDR3 protein: CASSLYIGTGKGTEAFF; CDR3 DNA: TGTGCCAGCAGCTTATATATTGGAACAGGGAAGGGCACTGAAGCTTTCTTT; J gene: TRBJ1-1; V gene: TRBV7-9; D gene: NA; clone size: NA
CDR3 protein: CASSLVEGSPNTEAFF; CDR3 DNA: TGTGCCAGCAGCTTGGTTGAGGGAAGCCCGAACACTGAAGCTTTCTTT; J gene: TRBJ1-1; V gene: TRBV5-6; D gene: NA; clone size: NA
CDR3 protein: CASNPGQSNEKLFF; CDR3 DNA: TGCGCCAGCAACCCCGGACAGAGTAATGAAAAACTGTTTTTT; J gene: TRBJ1-4; V gene: TRBV5-1; D gene: NA; clone size: NA
CDR3 protein: CASTLSGSYGGDTQYF; CDR3 DNA: TGTGCCAGCACCCTAAGCGGGAGCTACGGAGGAGATACGCAGTATTTT; J gene: TRBJ2-3; V gene: TRBV12-3/TRBV12-4; D gene: TRBD2; clone size: NA
CDR3 protein: CASSQSPRDRAYEQYF; CDR3 DNA: TGCGCCAGCAGTCAATCACCCCGGGACAGGGCCTACGAGCAGTACTTC; J gene: TRBJ2-7; V gene: TRBV23-1; D gene: TRBD1; clone size: NA
CDR3 protein: CASSLGLAVGDEQFF; CDR3 DNA: TGCGCCAGCAGCTTGGGGCTAGCGGTTGGGGATGAGCAGTTCTTC; J gene: TRBJ2-1; V gene: TRBV5-1; D gene: TRBD2; clone size: once
CDR3 protein: CASSYSPSQPQHF; CDR3 DNA: TGTGCCAGCAGTTACAGCCCAAGTCAGCCCCAGCATTTT; J gene: TRBJ1-5; V gene: TRBV6-5; D gene: NA; clone size: NA
CDR3 protein: CASHLAGWENIQYF; CDR3 DNA: TGTGCCAGCCATTTAGCGGGATGGGAAAACATTCAGTACTTC; J gene: TRBJ2-4; V gene: TRBV2; D gene: TRBD2; clone size: NA
CDR3 protein: CASSSRVATEAFF; CDR3 DNA: TGTGCCAGCAGCTCCAGGGTGGCCACTGAAGCTTTCTTT; J gene: TRBJ1-1; V gene: TRBV7-6; D gene: NA; clone size: NA
CDR3 protein: CASSQDYTGEGGTEAFF; CDR3 DNA: TGTGCCAGCAGCCAAGATTACACAGGGGAGGGGGGCACTGAAGCTTTCTTT; J gene: TRBJ1-1; V gene: TRBV3-1; D gene: TRBD1; clone size: NA
CDR3 protein: CASSLQYEQYF; CDR3 DNA: TGTGCCAGCAGCCTCCAATACGAGCAGTACTTC; J gene: TRBJ2-7; V gene: TRBV11-2; D gene: NA; clone size: NA
CDR3 protein: CASRPLGQGLLAKNIQYF; CDR3 DNA: TGCGCCAGCAGACCCCTGGGACAGGGGTTACTAGCCAAAAACATTCAGTACTTC; J gene: TRBJ2-4; V gene: TRBV23-1; D gene: TRBD1; clone size: once
CDR3 protein: CSARAPQAGAQYEQYF; CDR3 DNA: TGCAGTGCTAGAGCCCCCCAGGCGGGAGCGCAATACGAGCAGTACTTC; J gene: TRBJ2-7; V gene: TRBV20-1; D gene: TRBD2; clone size: NA
CDR3 protein: CASSIRTGHNQPQHF; CDR3 DNA: TGTGCCAGCAGCATTAGGACAGGGCACAATCAGCCCCAGCATTTT; J gene: TRBJ1-5; V gene: TRBV5-6; D gene: TRBD1; clone size: NA
CDR3 protein: CASSQDLGGPRHEQYF; CDR3 DNA: TGTGCCAGCAGCCAAGATCTCGGGGGTCCCAGACACGAGCAGTACTTC; J gene: TRBJ2-7; V gene: TRBV3-1; D gene: NA; clone size: NA
CDR3 protein: CAWSARTLLPYEQYF; CDR3 DNA: TGTGCCTGGAGCGCCCGAACTCTCCTGCCCTACGAGCAGTACTTC; J gene: TRBJ2-7; V gene: TRBV30; D gene: NA; clone size: few
CDR3 protein: CASSPPGLAGATYEQYF; CDR3 DNA: TGTGCCAGCAGCCCGCCGGGACTAGCGGGCGCGACCTACGAGCAGTACTTC; J gene: TRBJ2-7; V gene: TRBV28; D gene: TRBD2; clone size: NA
CDR3 protein: CASKVGSNQPQHF; CDR3 DNA: TGTGCCAGTAAGGTGGGAAGCAATCAGCCCCAGCATTTT; J gene: TRBJ1-5; V gene: TRBV19; D gene: NA; clone size: NA
CDR3 protein: CASSAQARGNSPLHF; CDR3 DNA: TGTGCCAGCAGCGCCCAAGCAAGGGGTAATTCACCCCTCCACTTT; J gene: TRBJ1-6; V gene: TRBV9; D gene: NA; clone size: NA
CDR3 protein: CSAGLSGANVLTF; CDR3 DNA: TGCAGTGCTGGGCTTTCTGGGGCCAACGTCCTGACTTTC; J gene: TRBJ2-6; V gene: TRBV20-1; D gene: NA; clone size: NA
CDR3 protein: CSAERGMNTEAFF; CDR3 DNA: TGCAGCGCCGAGAGGGGCATGAACACTGAAGCTTTCTTT; J gene: TRBJ1-1; V gene: TRBV29-1; D gene: NA; clone size: once
CDR3 protein: CASSVGGAYTHTEAFF; CDR3 DNA: TGTGCCAGCAGCGTGGGGGGGGCCTACACCCACACTGAAGCTTTCTTT; J gene: TRBJ1-1; V gene: TRBV9; D gene: NA; clone size: once
CDR3 protein: CASSLGQVNEKLFF; CDR3 DNA: TGCGCCAGCAGCCTGGGACAGGTTAATGAAAAACTGTTTTTT; J gene: TRBJ1-4; V gene: TRBV5-1; D gene: TRBD1; clone size: NA
CDR3 protein: CASSMDRAALHF; CDR3 DNA: TGTGCCAGCAGCATGGACAGGGCGGCCCTCCACTTT; J gene: TRBJ1-6; V gene: TRBV28; D gene: TRBD1; clone size: NA
CDR3 protein: CASSLGGSLGDEQFF; CDR3 DNA: TGTGCCAGCAGTTTGGGCGGATCTTTGGGGGATGAGCAGTTCTTC; J gene: TRBJ2-1; V gene: TRBV6-5; D gene: NA; clone size: NA
CDR3 protein: CAWSVLRSLDRGFRNEQFF; CDR3 DNA: TGTGCCTGGAGTGTACTGAGGTCCTTAGACAGGGGGTTCCGCAATGAGCAGTTCTTC; J gene: TRBJ2-1; V gene: TRBV30; D gene: TRBD1; clone size: NA
CDR3 protein: CASSKAADREYNQPQHF; CDR3 DNA: TGTGCCAGCAGCAAAGCAGCCGACAGGGAGTATAATCAGCCCCAGCATTTT; J gene: TRBJ1-5; V gene: TRBV5-6; D gene: TRBD1; clone size: NA
CDR3 protein: CASSRGRDSYGYTF; CDR3 DNA: TGCGCCAGCAGCCGAGGCCGGGACAGCTATGGCTACACCTTC; J gene: TRBJ1-2; V gene: TRBV4-3; D gene: TRBD1; clone size: once
CDR3 protein: CASSIGHPAYEQYF; CDR3 DNA: TGTGCCAGCAGTATTGGACACCCCGCCTACGAGCAGTACTTC; J gene: TRBJ2-7; V gene: TRBV27; D gene: NA; clone size: NA
CDR3 protein: CASNVVTDTQYF; CDR3 DNA: TGTGCCAGCAATGTGGTGACAGATACGCAGTATTTT; J gene: TRBJ2-3; V gene: TRBV2; D gene: NA; clone size: once
CDR3 protein: CAWSMEGAPNYGYTF; CDR3 DNA: TGTGCCTGGAGTATGGAGGGGGCGCCTAACTATGGCTACACCTTC; J gene: TRBJ1-2; V gene: TRBV30; D gene: TRBD1; clone size: once
CDR3 protein: CASSLFTDNEKLFF; CDR3 DNA: TGCGCCAGCAGCTTGTTCACCGATAATGAAAAACTGTTTTTT; J gene: TRBJ1-4; V gene: TRBV5-1; D gene: NA; clone size: NA
CDR3 protein: CASSNPGQGNEQFF; CDR3 DNA: TGTGCCAGCAGTAATCCCGGACAGGGCAATGAGCAGTTCTTC; J gene: TRBJ2-1; V gene: TRBV6-2/TRBV6-3; D gene: TRBD1; clone size: NA
CDR3 protein: CASSRQGVMRETQYF; CDR3 DNA: TGTGCCAGCAGCCGACAGGGGGTCATGCGAGAGACCCAGTACTTC; J gene: TRBJ2-5; V gene: TRBV6-2/TRBV6-3; D gene: TRBD1; clone size: NA
CDR3 protein: CASSQGTVFSTEAFF; CDR3 DNA: TGCGCCAGCAGCCAAGGAACCGTTTTTTCCACTGAAGCTTTCTTT; J gene: TRBJ1-1; V gene: TRBV4-1; D gene: NA; clone size: NA
CDR3 protein: CASSLASGTAYNEQFF; CDR3 DNA: TGTGCCAGCAGCCTAGCCTCCGGGACAGCCTACAATGAGCAGTTCTTC; J gene: TRBJ2-1; V gene: TRBV7-2; D gene: TRBD1; clone size: NA
CDR3 protein: CASSARPNTEAFF; CDR3 DNA: TGTGCCAGCAGCGCAAGGCCCAACACTGAAGCTTTCTTT; J gene: TRBJ1-1; V gene: TRBV7-9; D gene: NA; clone size: NA
CDR3 protein: CASSLGGSLAGHEQFF; CDR3 DNA: TGTGCCAGCAGCTTAGGGGGGAGTCTAGCGGGGCATGAGCAGTTCTTC; J gene: TRBJ2-1; V gene: TRBV7-9; D gene: TRBD2; clone size: NA
CDR3 protein: CAWSFTDDQPQHF; CDR3 DNA: TGTGCCTGGAGTTTTACAGATGATCAGCCCCAGCATTTT; J gene: TRBJ1-5; V gene: TRBV30; D gene: NA; clone size: NA
CDR3 protein: CSVGPILNTEAFF; CDR3 DNA: TGCAGCGTTGGACCAATCCTGAACACTGAAGCTTTCTTT; J gene: TRBJ1-1; V gene: TRBV29-1; D gene: NA; clone size: NA
CDR3 protein: CASSPQEKLFF; CDR3 DNA: TGTGCCAGCTCACCACAAGAAAAACTGTTTTTT; J gene: TRBJ1-4; V gene: TRBV18; D gene: NA; clone size: NA
CDR3 protein: CAGSQEHLDGYTF; CDR3 DNA: TGTGCCGGCAGCCAAGAGCATCTGGATGGCTACACCTTC; J gene: TRBJ1-2; V gene: TRBV3-1; D gene: NA; clone size: NA
CDR3 protein: CSVEMGAQGGNTEAFF; CDR3 DNA: TGCAGCGTTGAAATGGGGGCACAGGGGGGGAACACTGAAGCTTTCTTT; J gene: TRBJ1-1; V gene: TRBV29-1; D gene: TRBD1; clone size: NA
CDR3 protein: CSVRDSVSYEQYF; CDR3 DNA: TGCAGCGTTCGGGACAGCGTCTCCTACGAGCAGTACTTC; J gene: TRBJ2-7; V gene: TRBV29-1; D gene: TRBD1; clone size: NA
CDR3 protein: CASSPTGTDSNYGYTF; CDR3 DNA: TGTGCCAGCAGTCCCACCGGGACAGACTCTAACTATGGCTACACCTTC; J gene: TRBJ1-2; V gene: TRBV9; D gene: TRBD1; clone size: NA
CDR3 protein: CSAPGGGTGNQPQHF; CDR3 DNA: TGCAGTGCACCCGGAGGGGGGACGGGCAATCAGCCCCAGCATTTT; J gene: TRBJ1-5; V gene: TRBV20-1; D gene: NA; clone size: once
CDR3 protein: CAWTAQVGELFF; CDR3 DNA: TGTGCCTGGACAGCTCAGGTCGGGGAGCTGTTTTTT; J gene: TRBJ2-2; V gene: TRBV30; D gene: NA; clone size: NA
CDR3 protein: CASSELGHQYF; CDR3 DNA: TGTGCCAGCAGTGAGTTGGGGCATCAGTACTTC; J gene: TRBJ2-4; V gene: TRBV2; D gene: NA; clone size: NA
CDR3 protein: CSARERGALGEQYF; CDR3 DNA: TGCAGTGCTAGAGAAAGGGGCGCCCTGGGAGAGCAGTACTTC; J gene: TRBJ2-7; V gene: TRBV20-1; D gene: NA; clone size: NA